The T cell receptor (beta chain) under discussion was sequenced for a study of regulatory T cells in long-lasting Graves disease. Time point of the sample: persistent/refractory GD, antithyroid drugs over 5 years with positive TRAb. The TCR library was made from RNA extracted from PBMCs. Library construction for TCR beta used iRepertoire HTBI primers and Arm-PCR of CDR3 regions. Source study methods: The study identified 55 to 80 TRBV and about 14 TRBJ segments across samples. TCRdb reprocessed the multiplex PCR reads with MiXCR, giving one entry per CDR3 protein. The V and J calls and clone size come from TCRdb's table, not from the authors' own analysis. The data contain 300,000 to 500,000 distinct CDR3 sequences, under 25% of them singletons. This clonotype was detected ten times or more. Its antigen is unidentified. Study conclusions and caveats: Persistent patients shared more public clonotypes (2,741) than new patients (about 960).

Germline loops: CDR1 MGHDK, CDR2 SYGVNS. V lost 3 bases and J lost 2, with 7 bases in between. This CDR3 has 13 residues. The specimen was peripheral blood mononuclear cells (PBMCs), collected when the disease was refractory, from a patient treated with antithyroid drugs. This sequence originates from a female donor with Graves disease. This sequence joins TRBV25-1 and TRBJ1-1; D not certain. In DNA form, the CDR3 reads TGTGCCAGCAGTGACGCGGGTAACACTGAAGCTTTCTTT. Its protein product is CASSDAGNTEAFF.